This T cell receptor (beta chain) originates from a study of tumor-infiltrating lymphocytes in primary liver carcinoma. Researchers generated TCR beta cDNA from approximately 0.55 ug of total RNA, relying on a constant-region primer. Libraries of TCR beta came from three nested multiplex PCR rounds with slightly modified ARM-PCR. Use of TRBV1-TRBV30 forward primers with a C-beta reverse primer characterized the first two PCR rounds, which lasted roughly 11 cycles each. From the multiplex PCR reads, TCRdb called clonotypes with MiXCR, one entry per CDR3 protein. Of about 200,000 distinct CDR3 sequences in the sample, around 85% were seen once. Whole-study findings and limits: Researchers report that only about 7-24% of top clones turned up in all five tumor regions.

The CDR3 sequence is 19 residues long. Germline lookup yields CDR1 SGHNT and CDR2 YYREEE (reference sequence). Turning to this clonotype: Its antigen is undetermined. The junction departs from germline at one end; a sequencing error may be responsible.

For each extraction, RNA and DNA were obtained together from approximately 20-30 mg of unsorted bulk tissue. Cases comprised patients with primary liver carcinoma who received surgical resection. Separate regions, five per tumor, were sampled. Source material: tumor tissue from primary liver carcinoma. The chain joins TRBV5-4 to TRBJ2-6, with unresolved D. The TCR sequence derives from a man aged 35 to 55 with primary liver carcinoma and hepatitis B virus infection. For the CDR3, the DNA is TGTGCCACCAGCTTGGTGTGGGCAGCCGAGGTCTCTGGGGCCAACGTCCTGACTTTC. The encoded protein is CATSLVWAAEVSGANVLTF.